This T cell receptor (beta chain) was observed in a study of response to subunit inactivated influenza vaccine. Overall study findings and caveats: Seasonal influenza vaccination, on each occasion, was suggested by the authors to recruit few new T cells.

TCRdb recomputed calls from the RT-PCR reads with MiXCR, one row per CDR3 protein. The profile shows 500,000 to 550,000 distinct CDR3 sequences, less than 25% of them singletons. This clonotype turned up a few times. Its antigen is still unknown. The sample was also reused in another study, on T cells expressing NK-cell markers. That work adds: UMIs were included in TCR beta cDNA generated by 5'RACE template switching. Of the CD8+ T cells in about 6 donors, about 1.0-7.0% belonged to dominant NKG2C+ clonotypes.

The clonotype was recovered from a man over 45 who received an inactivated influenza vaccine. This material consisted of CD4+ T cells sorted from PBMCs, taken less than 13 days after vaccination.

CDR3: CSASGLAEETQYF. The CDR3 nucleotides read TGCAGTGCTTCTGGACTAGCGGAAGAGACCCAGTACTTC. This chain joins TRBV20-1 and TRBJ2-5; the match to TRBD2 covers 10 bases. V gave up 5 bases and J gave up 3 bases; unmatched junction bases: 3. This CDR3 is built from 13 residues. Per germline, CDR1 DFQATT and CDR2 SNEGSKA (reference sequence).